Listed below are T cell receptor beta chains from one sample, sequenced in a study of cytomegalovirus exposure and HLA in healthy donors. Produced via immunoSEQ multiplex PCR; TCRdb's table is partial and in-frame only. The table lists 60,000 to 70,000 clones. The specimen was PBMCs. The receptors were sampled from a man between 25 and 39 years old in good health and CMV-seropositive. CDR3s include the opening cysteine and the closing phenylalanine or tryptophan. The order of the fields is CDR3 DNA, CDR3 protein, V gene, J gene, D gene. A D gene is named only where the DNA matches it firmly.

CDR3nt: TGTGCCAGCTCACCGTATGGGGCGGGCACAGATACGCAGTATTTT
CDR3aa: CASSPYGAGTDTQYF
v_gene: TRBV18
j_gene: TRBJ2-3
d_gene: .

CDR3nt: TGTGCCAGCAGCGGTAGCGGGGGGGCGGGAGAGACCCAGTACTTC
CDR3aa: CASSGSGGAGETQYF
v_gene: TRBV9
j_gene: TRBJ2-5
d_gene: TRBD2

CDR3nt: TGTGCCACGAGGAAAGACGGAATGGGCTACACCTTC
CDR3aa: CATRKDGMGYTF
v_gene: TRBV10-3
j_gene: TRBJ1-2
d_gene: .

CDR3nt: TGTGCCAGCAGCCAAAACGACAGAACTGAAGCTTTCTTT
CDR3aa: CASSQNDRTEAFF
v_gene: TRBV14
j_gene: TRBJ1-1
d_gene: .

CDR3nt: TGTGCCACCTCGGTTCTGTGGCCACGCCCTCAGGCCCAGTACTTC
CDR3aa: CATSVLWPRPQAQYF
v_gene: TRBV9
j_gene: TRBJ2-5
d_gene: .

CDR3nt: TGTGCCAGCAGCGGAGGAGGAGGATTACGAGCTTCCTCCTACGAGCAGTACTTC
CDR3aa: CASSGGGGLRASSYEQYF
v_gene: TRBV9
j_gene: TRBJ2-7
d_gene: .

CDR3nt: TGCGCCAGCAGCTTAGCTAGCGGGACCTACGAGCAGTACTTC
CDR3aa: CASSLASGTYEQYF
v_gene: TRBV5-1
j_gene: TRBJ2-7
d_gene: TRBD2

CDR3nt: TGCGCCAGCAGCCAAGATCTTCCGTACGAGCAGTACTTC
CDR3aa: CASSQDLPYEQYF
v_gene: TRBV4-1
j_gene: TRBJ2-7
d_gene: .

CDR3nt: TGTGCCAGCAAGAACGGCAGGGGTGGTTACAATGAGCAGTTCTTC
CDR3aa: CASKNGRGGYNEQFF
v_gene: TRBV2
j_gene: TRBJ2-1
d_gene: .

CDR3nt: TGCGCCAGCAGCTATGGAGCAAGGACTAGCACAGATAAGCAGTATTTT
CDR3aa: CASSYGARTSTDKQYF
v_gene: TRBV5-1
j_gene: TRBJ2-3
d_gene: TRBD2

CDR3nt: TGTGCCAGCAGTTCTCTCCGGGGGGGATTCGCCTACGAGCAGTACTTC
CDR3aa: CASSSLRGGFAYEQYF
v_gene: TRBV27
j_gene: TRBJ2-7
d_gene: TRBD2

CDR3nt: TGTGCCAGTAGTATAGAGGGGACAGGGAACACTGAAGCTTTCTTT
CDR3aa: CASSIEGTGNTEAFF
v_gene: TRBV19
j_gene: TRBJ1-1
d_gene: TRBD1

CDR3nt: TGTGCCAGCCTACAGGGACAGGGGTCCTACGAGCAGTACTTC
CDR3aa: CASLQGQGSYEQYF
v_gene: TRBV2
j_gene: TRBJ2-7
d_gene: TRBD1

CDR3nt: TGTGCCAGTAGTATGGGCCTAGCGGTTAATGAGCAGTTCTTC
CDR3aa: CASSMGLAVNEQFF
v_gene: TRBV19
j_gene: TRBJ2-1
d_gene: TRBD2

CDR3nt: TGTGCCATCAGTGAGTCCGGGTCGGGGACTGAAGCTTTCTTT
CDR3aa: CAISESGSGTEAFF
v_gene: TRBV10-3
j_gene: TRBJ1-1
d_gene: .

CDR3nt: TGCGCCAGCAGCCAAGATTTCGGTCGCGAGCAGTACTTC
CDR3aa: CASSQDFGREQYF
v_gene: TRBV4-1
j_gene: TRBJ2-7
d_gene: .

CDR3nt: TGTGCCAGCAGTGGGAACCTCGGGAGGGGCTATGGCTACACCTTC
CDR3aa: CASSGNLGRGYGYTF
v_gene: TRBV25-1
j_gene: TRBJ1-2
d_gene: .

CDR3nt: TGTGCCAGCAGTTACGCTCGGGGGAATGAAAAACTGTTTTTT
CDR3aa: CASSYARGNEKLFF
v_gene: TRBV6-5
j_gene: TRBJ1-4
d_gene: .

CDR3nt: TGCGCCAGCAGCCAGGAGGACAGGGGACGAAACACCATATATTTT
CDR3aa: CASSQEDRGRNTIYF
v_gene: TRBV4-1
j_gene: TRBJ1-3
d_gene: TRBD1

CDR3nt: TGTGCCAGCGGTCTGAAAAGGGAGAGGAATGAGCAGTTCTTC
CDR3aa: CASGLKRERNEQFF
v_gene: TRBV5-4
j_gene: TRBJ2-1
d_gene: .

CDR3nt: TGTGCCAGCAGCCCCGGAACCGGGACATTCTCCTACGAGCAGTACTTC
CDR3aa: CASSPGTGTFSYEQYF
v_gene: TRBV13
j_gene: TRBJ2-7
d_gene: .

CDR3nt: TGTGCCAGCAGCGCCCCACTCGGGAGAGTCGGCGAGCAGTACTTC
CDR3aa: CASSAPLGRVGEQYF
v_gene: TRBV11-2
j_gene: TRBJ2-7
d_gene: .

CDR3nt: TGCGCCAGCAGCTTCCAGCCTCCTCAGGGTACGCAGTATTTT
CDR3aa: CASSFQPPQGTQYF
v_gene: TRBV5-1
j_gene: TRBJ2-3
d_gene: .

CDR3nt: TGTGCCAGCAGTTACTCTAGAGACACTGAAGCTTTCTTT
CDR3aa: CASSYSRDTEAFF
v_gene: TRBV6-5
j_gene: TRBJ1-1
d_gene: .

CDR3nt: TGCGCCAGCAGCTTGGGGCCCAATCAAGAGACCCAGTACTTC
CDR3aa: CASSLGPNQETQYF
v_gene: TRBV5-1
j_gene: TRBJ2-5
d_gene: .

CDR3nt: TGTGCCAGCAGCCCAAGGGGGGACAGCGACGGCGAGCAGTACTTC
CDR3aa: CASSPRGDSDGEQYF
v_gene: TRBV13
j_gene: TRBJ2-7
d_gene: .

CDR3nt: TGTGCCAGCTTAACGGGGGTTTTGAATGAGCAGTTCTTC
CDR3aa: CASLTGVLNEQFF
v_gene: TRBV7-9
j_gene: TRBJ2-1
d_gene: .

CDR3nt: TGTGCCAGCAGCGCCCAGGGGGACTATGGCTACACCTTC
CDR3aa: CASSAQGDYGYTF
v_gene: TRBV9
j_gene: TRBJ1-2
d_gene: TRBD1

CDR3nt: TGTGCCAGCAACACGAGGGCGGGAGAGCTCACAGATACGCAGTATTTT
CDR3aa: CASNTRAGELTDTQYF
v_gene: TRBV28
j_gene: TRBJ2-3
d_gene: TRBD2

CDR3nt: TGTGCCAGCAGTTACTCGACCACAGGGAGTACCGAGCAGTACTTC
CDR3aa: CASSYSTTGSTEQYF
v_gene: TRBV6-5
j_gene: TRBJ2-7
d_gene: .

CDR3nt: TGTGCCAGCAGCTTAGATCATCGCGTTGAAAAACTGTTTTTT
CDR3aa: CASSLDHRVEKLFF
v_gene: TRBV11-3
j_gene: TRBJ1-4
d_gene: .

CDR3nt: TGTGCCAGCAGGCGGGACAGCCGATGCAATCAGCCCCAGCATTTT
CDR3aa: CASRRDSRCNQPQHF
v_gene: TRBV7-4
j_gene: TRBJ1-5
d_gene: TRBD1

CDR3nt: TGCAGCGTTGATATGGAGGAAGGGAGAGAGACCCAGTACTTC
CDR3aa: CSVDMEEGRETQYF
v_gene: TRBV29-1
j_gene: TRBJ2-5
d_gene: .

CDR3nt: TGTGCCAGCACCCAATCTTGGACAGGGGGCCTCCCCCAGCATTTT
CDR3aa: CASTQSWTGGLPQHF
v_gene: TRBV6-5
j_gene: TRBJ1-5
d_gene: TRBD1

CDR3nt: TGTGCCACCGATTCTCGGGACAGGGAAGGACAGCAGTACTTC
CDR3aa: CATDSRDREGQQYF
v_gene: TRBV19
j_gene: TRBJ2-7
d_gene: TRBD1

CDR3nt: TGTGCCAGCAGTTATTCCCCTCCGAGCTCCTACAATGAGCAGTTCTTC
CDR3aa: CASSYSPPSSYNEQFF
v_gene: TRBV6-5
j_gene: TRBJ2-1
d_gene: .

CDR3nt: TGCGCCAGCAGCCAAGGCCGGGGCGAGCAGTACTTC
CDR3aa: CASSQGRGEQYF
v_gene: TRBV4-1
j_gene: TRBJ2-7
d_gene: .

CDR3nt: TGCGCCAGCAGCTTGGTCGTAGAGAACACTGAAGCTTTCTTT
CDR3aa: CASSLVVENTEAFF
v_gene: TRBV5-1
j_gene: TRBJ1-1
d_gene: .